Each of the 32 T cell receptor beta chains below was sequenced from the same sample in a study of T cell repertoires in cytomegalovirus infection. From the reads, TCRdb called clonotypes with MiXCR, one entry per CDR3 protein. The top ten clones hold around 2.8% of a sample with under 850,000 distinct CDR3 sequences, 35% to 40% of them seen once. The sample was PBMCs. The receptors were gathered from a human donor in good health (CMV status not recorded). Some clones in this sample may be carry-over from other donors' samples.

The chain links TRBV28 to TRBJ2-7; tentative D call: TRBD2 (6 bases). The CDR3 is 12 amino acids. The ends were cut back, 10 bases at V and 0 bases at J, with 10 bases in the middle. The V gene's germline CDR1 is MDHEN and CDR2 SYDVKM. The CDR3 here is CATGEASYEQYF. The CDR3 coding sequence is TGTGCCACGGGGGAGGCCTCCTACGAGCAGTACTTC.

This clonotype was counted only a few times. This chain connects TRBV7-2 to TRBJ1-5; D possibly corresponds to TRBD1 (5 bases). V was cut by 2 bases and J by 3 bases, with 11 bases left in between. Germline values: CDR1 SGHTA, CDR2 FQGNSA. The CDR3 length is 15 residues. The CDR3 bases are TGTGCCAGCAGCTTAAGGCCAGGGCTCAATCAGCCCCAGCATTTT. It translates to CASSLRPGLNQPQHF. Using reference TRBV7-2 and TRBJ1-5 for the parts outside the CDR3, the full variable domain is GAGVSQSPSNKVTEKGKDVELRCDPISGHTALYWYRQSLGQGLEFLIYFQGNSAPDKSGLPSDRFSAERTGGSVSTLTIQRTQQEDSAVYLCASSLRPGLNQPQHFGDGTRLSIL.

This chain connects TRBV7-2 to TRBJ1-5; D remains unclear. V dropped 5 bases and J dropped 5 bases, with 13 bases sitting between them. This CDR3 spans 14 amino acids. Germline-derived CDR1 and CDR2 are SGHTA and FQGNSA. This CDR3 reads CASSLAAIYQPQHF. The CDR3 region has the DNA TGTGCCAGCAGCCTCGCTGCAATCTATCAGCCCCAGCATTTT.

The chain employs TRBV20-1 and TRBJ2-3, with D possibly matching TRBD2 (6 bases). The CDR3 consists of 14 residues. Germline lookup yields CDR1 DFQATT and CDR2 SNEGSKA (reference sequence). V lost 6 bases to trimming and J lost 2 bases, with 15 bases between them. CDR3 nucleotide sequence: TGCAGTGCCTCCCCGGGGGTTTCCACAGATACGCAGTATTTT. Translation gives CSASPGVSTDTQYF.

In this sample, this clonotype turned up a few times. The CDR3 nucleotides read TGTGCCAGCAGCGAATCTCAGCCCTCGAGGATATACGAGCAGTACTTC. This sequence encodes CASSESQPSRIYEQYF. This chain joins TRBV11-2 and TRBJ2-7; no clear D. The CDR3 loop spans 16 amino acids. The germline gives CDR1 SGHAT, CDR2 FQNNGV. V was cut by 5 bases and J by 4 bases, with 21 bases left in between.

This clonotype showed up just a few times. The V call is TRBV10-3, the J call TRBJ1-1, with 10 bases lining up with TRBD1. V gave up 4 bases and J gave up 5 bases; unmatched junction bases: 7. Per germline, CDR1 ENHRY and CDR2 SYGVKD. There are 15 residues in the CDR3. CDR3 sequence: CAISAATGGRTEAFF. Here the CDR3 DNA reads TGTGCCATCAGTGCAGCGACAGGGGGCCGAACTGAAGCTTTCTTT.

The chain couples TRBV4-2 to TRBJ1-5, with D possibly being TRBD1 (6 bases). The CDR3 has 15 amino acids. V dropped 0 bases and J dropped 4 bases, with 10 bases sitting between them. From germline, CDR1 is LGHNA and CDR2 YNFKEQ. CDR3 in amino acids: CASSQDGQINQPQHF. The CDR3 coding sequence is TGTGCCAGCAGCCAAGATGGACAGATAAATCAGCCCCAGCATTTT.

The chain's CDR3 is CASSLKRDWHRDTQYF. CDR3 nucleotide sequence: TGTGCCAGCAGTTTGAAGCGGGACTGGCATCGAGATACGCAGTATTTT. The chain links TRBV12-3 or TRBV12-4 to TRBJ2-3, with TRBD2 matching 7 bases. Losses at the gene ends were 3 bases for V and 5 bases for J; bases not matched to a gene: 11. The length of the CDR3 is 16 residues.

This clonotype was seen a handful of times. The chain carries TRBV28 and TRBJ1-2, with TRBD1 matching 10 bases. Germline loops: CDR1 MDHEN, CDR2 SYDVKM. V was clipped by 4 bases and J by 3 bases; unmatched bases: 5. The CDR3 contains 15 residues. The CDR3 is CASSSPGQGYYGYTF. Written as DNA, the CDR3 is TGTGCCAGCAGTTCTCCGGGACAGGGGTACTATGGCTACACCTTC.

This clonotype was seen more than once but under ten times. The chain recombines TRBV10-1 with TRBJ2-3, with 11 bases matching TRBD2. The ends lost 0 bases at V and 0 bases at J; junction bases unmatched: 2. The CDR3 has 17 residues. Germline V gene sequence: CDR1 WNHNN, CDR2 SYGVQD (reference sequence). The CDR3 is CASSESRLAGSTDTQYF. The CDR3 DNA reads TGCGCCAGCAGTGAGTCCCGACTAGCGGGGAGCACAGATACGCAGTATTTT.

This chain uses TRBV29-1 with TRBJ2-3; 8 nucleotides align to TRBD2. This CDR3 contains 12 residues. V lost 4 bases to trimming and J lost 6 bases; unmatched junction nucleotides: 3. CDR1 and CDR2 (germline): SQVTM, ANQGSEA. CDR3 nucleotides: TGCAGCGTTGTGGCTAGCGGGGATACGCAGTATTTT. Translating it yields CSVVASGDTQYF.

The CDR3 protein is CASSLVGTGVDTQYF. CDR3 bases: TGTGCCAGCAGCTTGGTCGGGACAGGGGTGGATACGCAGTATTTT. This rearrangement joins TRBV7-2 to TRBJ2-3, with 10 bases matching TRBD1. CDR3 size: 15 residues. Germline CDR1 and CDR2: SGHTA and FQGNSA. V lost 3 bases to trimming and J lost 6 bases; unmatched junction nucleotides: 6.

This chain uses TRBV6-2 or TRBV6-3 with TRBJ2-2, with D possibly called TRBD1 or TRBD2 (5 bases each). Germline CDR1 is MNHEY and CDR2 is SVGEGT. The germline V and J ends were trimmed by 2 bases and 0 bases, with 7 bases remaining between them. CDR3 length: 15 amino acids. The CDR3 DNA sequence: TGTGCCAGCAGTTACGGGACGGCGAACACCGGGGAGCTGTTTTTT. Its translation is CASSYGTANTGELFF.

J is TRBJ1-1 and V is TRBV28; D call uncertain. Trimming shortened V by 6 bases and J by 1 base, and 9 bases separated the two germline ends. The CDR3 is made up of 13 amino acids. Germline assignment: CDR1 MDHEN and CDR2 SYDVKM. The CDR3 loop reads CASRVSENTEAFF. CDR3 coding DNA: TGTGCCAGCAGAGTATCAGAGAACACTGAAGCTTTCTTT. The full variable domain, its missing parts supplied by reference TRBV28 and TRBJ1-1, is DVKVTQSSRYLVKRTGEKVFLECVQDMDHENMFWYRQDPGLGLRLIYFSYDVKMKEKGDIPEGYSVSREKKERFSLILESASTNQTSMYLCASRVSENTEAFFGQGTRLTVV.

J is TRBJ1-1 and V is TRBV9; no clear D. The CDR3 extends over 16 amino acids. V lost 3 bases, J lost 7 bases, and 22 bases lay in between. Germline assignment: CDR1 SGDLS and CDR2 YYNGEE. CDR3 in DNA: TGTGCCAGCAGCGCGCCCGGGTCCTCTTATTTAGGTGAAGCTTTCTTT. Its protein product is CASSAPGSSYLGEAFF.

This clonotype was picked up many times. This chain connects TRBV12-3 or TRBV12-4 to TRBJ2-1, with D possibly called TRBD1 or TRBD2 (5 bases each). CDR3 length equals 16 residues. The V end lost 10 bases, the J end lost 0 bases, and 19 bases lay between the germline ends. This CDR3 reads CATTPIGESSYNEQFF. As DNA, the CDR3 is TGTGCCACCACCCCCATAGGGGAGAGCTCCTACAATGAGCAGTTCTTC.

This clonotype has only a few counts. Relative to the germline gene, one junction end is altered; a read error may explain this. The V call is TRBV7-6, the J call TRBJ2-1; possible D gene TRBD1, 5 bases. This CDR3 contains 13 residues. Germline loops: CDR1 SGHVS, CDR2 FNYEAQ. Written as DNA, the CDR3 is TGTGCTAGCAGTCCTGGACATGGCAATGAGCAGTTCTTC. Translation: CASSPGHGNEQFF.

The rearrangement joins TRBV6-1 to TRBJ1-1, with D perhaps TRBD1 (6 bases). CDR3 length: 13 amino acids. The V and J ends lost 10 bases and 0 bases respectively, with 12 bases between them. Germline V lookup: CDR1 MNHNS, CDR2 SASEGT. DNA of the CDR3: TGTGCCACCGGGACATTTATGAACACTGAAGCTTTCTTT. Its translation: CATGTFMNTEAFF.

This clonotype was counted between two and nine times. This chain uses TRBV20-1 with TRBJ2-7; TRBD1 might be the D (7 bases). Germline loops: CDR1 DFQATT, CDR2 SNEGSKA (reference sequence). The CDR3 totals 15 residues. V was shortened by 4 bases and J by 0 bases, with 16 bases between the two germline ends. CDR3 coding DNA: TGCAGTGCTACCAAGACAGGGAGGAGCTCCTACGAGCAGTACTTC. Protein product: CSATKTGRSSYEQYF.

J is TRBJ2-5 and V is TRBV29-1; D not resolved. The CDR3 contains 11 residues. Deletions cut 0 bases from V and 8 bases from J, with 7 bases between. The germline V gene has CDR1 SQVTM and CDR2 ANQGSEA. The CDR3 DNA is TGCAGCGTTGAAGATCCAGTTACCCAGTACTTC. It translates to CSVEDPVTQYF.

This clonotype was counted a few times. V and J are TRBV7-8 and TRBJ2-5; TRBD2 aligns across 13 bases. Germline V gene sequence: CDR1 SGHVS, CDR2 FQNEAQ. CDR3 length equals 18 residues. The V segment lost 3 bases and the J segment 0 bases; nucleotides outside the gene matches: 7. The CDR3 DNA sequence: TGTGCCAGCAGCTTGTCGACTAGCGGGGGGTTCTACCAAGAGACCCAGTACTTC. This gives the protein CASSLSTSGGFYQETQYF.

The chain recombines TRBV2 with TRBJ1-5, with a weak D call TRBD1 (6 bases). Germline V lookup: CDR1 SNHLY, CDR2 FYNNEI. Trimming shortened V by 6 bases and J by 6 bases, and 15 bases separated the two germline ends. The CDR3 loop spans 14 amino acids. Here the CDR3 DNA reads TGTGCCAGCAGGAACAGGGAGGAGTTTCAGCCCCAGCATTTT. It translates to CASRNREEFQPQHF.

This clonotype was seen a handful of times. The limits of the CDR3 on the DNA are not certain, so only TCRdb's listed CDR3 is given. The genes are TRBV7-5 and TRBJ1-3; the table calls TRBD1, which could not be checked here. TRBV7-5 is listed as a pseudogene. The CDR3 contains 12 residues when both ends are counted. The CDR3: CISVPEATGEYF.

This rearrangement joins TRBV4-1 to TRBJ1-1, with 9 bases aligning to TRBD1. The CDR3 extends over 14 amino acids. V gave up 4 bases and J gave up 4 bases; unmatched junction bases: 4. Germline values: CDR1 MGHRA, CDR2 YSYEKL. CDR3 protein: CASSRSTGGTEAFF. The CDR3 DNA reads TGCGCCAGCAGCCGATCGACAGGGGGCACTGAAGCTTTCTTT.

This clonotype has a handful of counts. The chain employs TRBV6-2 or TRBV6-3 and TRBJ2-1; the D is unclear. The CDR3 extends over 17 amino acids. CDR1 is MNHEY and CDR2 is SVGEGT in the germline V gene. Trimming took off 2 bases at V and 8 bases at J, with 22 bases between the two ends. Here the CDR3 DNA reads TGTGCCAGCAGTTACCCCCCCGACGACGGGCGCTGGGATGAGCAGTTCTTC. Translating gives CASSYPPDDGRWDEQFF.

The table lists this clonotype with a few counts. This chain links TRBV20-1 with TRBJ1-2; D gene uncertain. V lost 4 bases to trimming and J lost 4 bases, with 13 bases between them. CDR1 and CDR2 (germline): DFQATT, SNEGSKA (reference sequence). The CDR3 is 13 residues long. CDR3 residues: CSAKGGSLYGYTF. CDR3 nucleotide sequence: TGCAGTGCTAAGGGTGGGAGCCTCTATGGCTACACCTTC.

This chain uses TRBV28 with TRBJ1-1, with no clear D. The CDR3 consists of 13 residues. CDR1 and CDR2 (germline): MDHEN, SYDVKM. V was shortened by 6 bases and J by 5 bases, with 13 bases between the two germline ends. CDR3 region: CASSPPATTEAFF. In nucleotides, the CDR3 is TGTGCCAGCAGCCCCCCTGCTACGACTGAAGCTTTCTTT.

This clonotype has a handful of counts. This chain uses TRBV20-1 with TRBJ2-1, with 11 nucleotides matching TRBD2. Germline loops: CDR1 DFQATT, CDR2 SNEGSKA (reference sequence). Unmatched junction bases numbered 5, after V lost 0 bases and J lost 4 bases. The CDR3 is 16 residues long. CDR3 coding DNA: TGCAGTGCTAGAGATGTGGGACTAGCGGTTTACAATGAGCAGTTCTTC. Protein: CSARDVGLAVYNEQFF.

The sample holds many counts of this clonotype. The V gene is TRBV7-8, the J gene TRBJ2-5, with D uncertain. Trimming pared 4 bases from V and 5 bases from J, leaving 14 bases between. Germline V gene sequence: CDR1 SGHVS, CDR2 FQNEAQ. This CDR3 is 14 amino acids long. This CDR3 is CASSSRGEEETQYF. CDR3 nucleotides: TGTGCCAGCAGCTCCCGTGGAGAAGAGGAGACCCAGTACTTC.

Comments on this clonotype: An end of the junction does not agree with germline; a read error may underlie this. V is TRBV7-7 and J is TRBJ2-7; the D is unclear. CDR3 length: 13 residues. The germline CDR1 and CDR2 sequences are SSHAT and FNYEAQ (reference sequence). The CDR3 loop reads CASSPENEDEQYF. DNA for the CDR3: TGTGCTAGCAGCCCCGAGAATGAAGACGAGCAGTACTTC.

This rearrangement joins TRBV19 to TRBJ2-1, with D possibly TRBD2 on 6 matching bases. Germline loops: CDR1 LNHDA, CDR2 SQIVND (reference sequence). There are 16 residues in the CDR3. Trimming took off 8 bases at V and 0 bases at J, with 17 bases between the two ends. In nucleotides, the CDR3 is TGTGCCAGTGCCTGGGGCGGAGGGAGCTCCTACAATGAGCAGTTCTTC. It is translated as CASAWGGGSSYNEQFF.

The CDR3 nucleotides read TGCAGCGTTGCCTTCGCACCCGGGGAGCTGTTTTTT. This sequence encodes CSVAFAPGELFF. V and J are TRBV29-1 and TRBJ2-2, with D hard to call. The CDR3 extends over 12 amino acids. V gave up 4 bases and J gave up 6 bases, with 9 bases separating them. CDR1 and CDR2 (germline): SQVTM, ANQGSEA.